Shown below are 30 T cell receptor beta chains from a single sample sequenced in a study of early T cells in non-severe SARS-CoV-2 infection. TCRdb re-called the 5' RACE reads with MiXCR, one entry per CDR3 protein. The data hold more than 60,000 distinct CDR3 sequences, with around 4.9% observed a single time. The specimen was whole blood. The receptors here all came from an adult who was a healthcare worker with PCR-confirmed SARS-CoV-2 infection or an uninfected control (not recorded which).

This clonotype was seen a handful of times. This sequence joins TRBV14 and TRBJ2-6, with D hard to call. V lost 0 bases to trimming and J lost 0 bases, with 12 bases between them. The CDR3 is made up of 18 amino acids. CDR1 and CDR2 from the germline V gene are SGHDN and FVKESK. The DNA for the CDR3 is TGTGCCAGCAGCCAAGAGTCGAGGAAGTCCTCTGGGGCCAACGTCCTGACTTTC. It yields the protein CASSQESRKSSGANVLTF.

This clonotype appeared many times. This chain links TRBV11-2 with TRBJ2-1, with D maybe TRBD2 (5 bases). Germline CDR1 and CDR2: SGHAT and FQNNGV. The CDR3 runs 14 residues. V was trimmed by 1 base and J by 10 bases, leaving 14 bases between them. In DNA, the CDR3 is TGTGCCAGCAGCTTAGTTCCAACCGAGGGCGAGCAGTTCTTC. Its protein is CASSLVPTEGEQFF.

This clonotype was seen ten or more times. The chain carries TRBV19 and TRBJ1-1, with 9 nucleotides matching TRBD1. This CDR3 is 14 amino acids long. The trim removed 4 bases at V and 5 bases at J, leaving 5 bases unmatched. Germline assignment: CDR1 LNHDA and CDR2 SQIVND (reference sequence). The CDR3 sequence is CASSTNRGQTEAFF. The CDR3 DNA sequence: TGTGCCAGTAGTACTAACAGGGGGCAGACTGAAGCTTTCTTT.

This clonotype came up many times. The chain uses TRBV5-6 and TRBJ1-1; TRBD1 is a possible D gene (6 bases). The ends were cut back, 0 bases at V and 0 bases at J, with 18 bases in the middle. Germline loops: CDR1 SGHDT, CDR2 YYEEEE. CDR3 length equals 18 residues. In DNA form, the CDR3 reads TGTGCCAGCAGCTTGGCGGGGGCCCGCCGGAGGGTGAACACTGAAGCTTTCTTT. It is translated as CASSLAGARRRVNTEAFF.

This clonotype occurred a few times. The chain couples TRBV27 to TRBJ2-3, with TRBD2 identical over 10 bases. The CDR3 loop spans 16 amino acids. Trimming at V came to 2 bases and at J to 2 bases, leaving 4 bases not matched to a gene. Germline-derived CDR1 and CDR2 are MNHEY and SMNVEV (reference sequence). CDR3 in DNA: TGTGCCAGCAGTTTAGGGACTAGCGCCCCCACAGATACGCAGTATTTT. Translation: CASSLGTSAPTDTQYF.

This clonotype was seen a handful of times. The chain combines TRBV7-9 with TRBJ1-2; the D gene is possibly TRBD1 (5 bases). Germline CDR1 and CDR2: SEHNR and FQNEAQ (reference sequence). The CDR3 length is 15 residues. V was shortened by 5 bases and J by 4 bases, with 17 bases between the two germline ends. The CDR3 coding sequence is TGTGCCAGCAGCCCAGCGGGGGGACGAGGCTATGGCTACACCTTC. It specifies CASSPAGGRGYGYTF.

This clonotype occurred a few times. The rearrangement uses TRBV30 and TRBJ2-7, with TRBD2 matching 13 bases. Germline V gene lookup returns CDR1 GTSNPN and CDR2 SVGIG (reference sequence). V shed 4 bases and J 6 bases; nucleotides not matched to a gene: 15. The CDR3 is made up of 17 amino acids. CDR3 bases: TGTGCCTGGACCCAACACAGTGGACTAGCGGGAGTAATCGAGCAGTACTTC. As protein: CAWTQHSGLAGVIEQYF.

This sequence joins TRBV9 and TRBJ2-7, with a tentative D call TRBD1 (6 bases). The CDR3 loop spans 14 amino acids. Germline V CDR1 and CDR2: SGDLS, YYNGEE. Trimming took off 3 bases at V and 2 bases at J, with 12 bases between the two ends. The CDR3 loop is CASSGRDNPYEQYF. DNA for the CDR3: TGTGCCAGCAGCGGCCGGGACAACCCCTACGAGCAGTACTTC.

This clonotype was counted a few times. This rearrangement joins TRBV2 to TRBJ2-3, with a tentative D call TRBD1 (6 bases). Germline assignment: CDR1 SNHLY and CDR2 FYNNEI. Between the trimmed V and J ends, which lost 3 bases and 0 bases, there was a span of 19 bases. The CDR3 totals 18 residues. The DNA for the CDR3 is TGTGCCAGCAGTGAGAGAATGGACAGCCTTCCTAGCACAGATACGCAGTATTTT. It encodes CASSERMDSLPSTDTQYF. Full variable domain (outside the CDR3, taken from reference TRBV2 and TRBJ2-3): EPEVTQTPSHQVTQMGQEVILRCVPISNHLYFYWYRQILGQKVEFLVSFYNNEISEKSEIFDDQFSVERPDGSNFTLKIRSTKLEDSAMYFCASSERMDSLPSTDTQYFGPGTRLTVL.

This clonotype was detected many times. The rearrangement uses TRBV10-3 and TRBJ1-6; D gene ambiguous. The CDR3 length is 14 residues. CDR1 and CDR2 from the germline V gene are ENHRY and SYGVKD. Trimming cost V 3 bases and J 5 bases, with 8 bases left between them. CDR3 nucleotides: TGTGCCATCAGTGAAGTGGGTAATAATTCACCCCTCCACTTT. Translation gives CAISEVGNNSPLHF.

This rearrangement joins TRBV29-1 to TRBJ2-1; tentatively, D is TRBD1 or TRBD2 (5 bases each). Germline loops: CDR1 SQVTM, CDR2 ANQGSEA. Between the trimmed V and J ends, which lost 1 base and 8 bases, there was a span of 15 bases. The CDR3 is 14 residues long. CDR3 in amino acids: CSVEVLGTRDEQFF. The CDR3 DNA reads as TGCAGCGTTGAAGTCCTCGGGACCCGGGATGAGCAGTTCTTC.

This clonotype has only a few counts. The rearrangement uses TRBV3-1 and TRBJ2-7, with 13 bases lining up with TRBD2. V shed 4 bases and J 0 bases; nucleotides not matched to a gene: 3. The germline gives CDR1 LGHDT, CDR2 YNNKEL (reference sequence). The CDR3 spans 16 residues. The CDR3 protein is CASSPGLAGSSYEQYF. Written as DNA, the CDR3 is TGTGCCAGCAGCCCGGGACTAGCGGGGAGCTCCTACGAGCAGTACTTC.

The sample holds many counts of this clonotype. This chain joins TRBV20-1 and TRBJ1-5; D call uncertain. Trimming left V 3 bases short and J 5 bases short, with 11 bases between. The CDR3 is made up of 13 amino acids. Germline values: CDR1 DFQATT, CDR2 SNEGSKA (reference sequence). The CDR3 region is CSASAGSDQPQHF. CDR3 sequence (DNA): TGCAGTGCTAGTGCCGGCAGTGATCAGCCCCAGCATTTT.

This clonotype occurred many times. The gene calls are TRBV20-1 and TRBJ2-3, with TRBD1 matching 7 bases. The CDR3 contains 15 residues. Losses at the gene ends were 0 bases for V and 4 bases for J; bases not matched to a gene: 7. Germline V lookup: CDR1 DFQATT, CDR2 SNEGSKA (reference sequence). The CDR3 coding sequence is TGCAGTGCTAGAGATCCGGGACAGTTGGCAGATACGCAGTATTTT. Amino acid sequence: CSARDPGQLADTQYF.

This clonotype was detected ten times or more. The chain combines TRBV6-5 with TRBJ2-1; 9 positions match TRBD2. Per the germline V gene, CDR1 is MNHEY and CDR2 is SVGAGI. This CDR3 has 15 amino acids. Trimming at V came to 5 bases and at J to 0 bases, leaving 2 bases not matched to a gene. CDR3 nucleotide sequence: TGTGCCAGCAGTCCACTAGCGGGCTCCTACAATGAGCAGTTCTTC. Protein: CASSPLAGSYNEQFF.

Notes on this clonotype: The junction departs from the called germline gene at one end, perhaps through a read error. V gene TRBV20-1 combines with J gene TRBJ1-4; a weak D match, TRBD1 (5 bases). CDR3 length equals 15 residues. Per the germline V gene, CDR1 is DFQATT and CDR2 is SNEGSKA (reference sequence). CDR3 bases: TGCAGTGTTAGATCCCCAGCGCAGGGAAATGAAAAACTGTTTTTT. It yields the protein CSVRSPAQGNEKLFF.

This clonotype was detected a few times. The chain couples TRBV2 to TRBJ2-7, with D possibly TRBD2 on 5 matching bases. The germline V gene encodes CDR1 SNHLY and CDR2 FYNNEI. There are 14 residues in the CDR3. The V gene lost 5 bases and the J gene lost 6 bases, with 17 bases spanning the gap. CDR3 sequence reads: CASSTDTARAEQYF. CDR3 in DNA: TGTGCCAGCAGTACCGACACGGCGCGGGCCGAGCAGTACTTC.

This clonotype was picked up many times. CDR3: CASSLRQGRREKLFF. Here the CDR3 DNA reads TGTGCCAGCAGTTTAAGGCAGGGACGAAGGGAAAAACTGTTTTTT. The chain is built from TRBV12-3 or TRBV12-4 and TRBJ1-4, with D possibly being TRBD1 (5 bases). V was trimmed by 2 bases and J by 8 bases, leaving 15 bases between them. The CDR3 has 15 amino acids.

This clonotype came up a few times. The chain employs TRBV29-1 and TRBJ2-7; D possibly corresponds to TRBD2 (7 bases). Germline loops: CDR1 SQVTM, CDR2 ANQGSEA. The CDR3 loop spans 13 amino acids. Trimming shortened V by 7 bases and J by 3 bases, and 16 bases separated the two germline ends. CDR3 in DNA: TGCAGCGGACGAGCAGGGGAGGGCTACGAGCAGTACTTC. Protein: CSGRAGEGYEQYF.

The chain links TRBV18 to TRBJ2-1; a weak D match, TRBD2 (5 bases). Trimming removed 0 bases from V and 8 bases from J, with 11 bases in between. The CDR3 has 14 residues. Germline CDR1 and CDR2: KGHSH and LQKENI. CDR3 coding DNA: TGTGCCAGCTCACCACCGGGAGTGGGCGATGAGCAGTTCTTC. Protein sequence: CASSPPGVGDEQFF.

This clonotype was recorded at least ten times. CDR3 coding DNA: TGTGCCAGCAGCCGCGGGACTAGCGGGTTGAAGCAGTACTTC. Encoded protein: CASSRGTSGLKQYF. This chain uses TRBV6-2 or TRBV6-3 with TRBJ2-7; 12 bases fit TRBD2. The CDR3 is 14 residues long. The V gene end was trimmed by 6 bases and the J gene end by 8 bases; junction bases not matched to a gene: 8. In germline, CDR1 is MNHEY, CDR2 SVGEGT.

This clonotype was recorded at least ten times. CDR3 sequence reads: CASSRRTGLATNEKLFF. The CDR3 region has the DNA TGTGCCAGCAGTCGAAGAACAGGGCTTGCAACTAATGAAAAACTGTTTTTT. The rearrangement uses TRBV25-1 and TRBJ1-4; tentative D call: TRBD1 (6 bases). Trimming took off 5 bases at V and 0 bases at J, with 16 bases between the two ends. Germline CDR1 and CDR2: MGHDK and SYGVNS. This CDR3 contains 17 residues.

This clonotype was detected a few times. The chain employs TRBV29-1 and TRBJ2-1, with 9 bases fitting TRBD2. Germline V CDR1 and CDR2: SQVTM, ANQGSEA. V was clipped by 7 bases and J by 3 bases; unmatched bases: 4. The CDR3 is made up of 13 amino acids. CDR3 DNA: TGCAGCGGGCGACTAGCGGACTACAATGAGCAGTTCTTC. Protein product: CSGRLADYNEQFF.

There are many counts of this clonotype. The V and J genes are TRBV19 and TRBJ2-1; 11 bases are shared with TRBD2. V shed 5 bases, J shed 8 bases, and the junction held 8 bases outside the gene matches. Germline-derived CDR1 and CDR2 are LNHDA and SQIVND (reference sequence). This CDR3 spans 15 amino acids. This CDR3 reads CASSGTSGRPDEQFF. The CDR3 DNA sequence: TGTGCCAGTAGTGGGACTAGCGGACGGCCGGATGAGCAGTTCTTC.

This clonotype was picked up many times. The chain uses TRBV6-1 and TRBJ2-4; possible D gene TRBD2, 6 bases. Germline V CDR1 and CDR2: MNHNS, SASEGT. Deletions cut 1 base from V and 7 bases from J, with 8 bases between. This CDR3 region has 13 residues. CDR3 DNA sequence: TGTGCCAGCAGTGAAGTGGGGACTAACATTCAGTACTTC. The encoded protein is CASSEVGTNIQYF.

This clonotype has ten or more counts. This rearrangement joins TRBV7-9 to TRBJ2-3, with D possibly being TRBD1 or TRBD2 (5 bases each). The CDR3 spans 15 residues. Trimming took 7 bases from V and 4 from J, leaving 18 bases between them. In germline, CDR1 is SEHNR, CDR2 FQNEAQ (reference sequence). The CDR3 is CASTPRDGRADTQYF. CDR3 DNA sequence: TGTGCCAGCACCCCTCGGGACGGGCGGGCAGATACGCAGTATTTT.

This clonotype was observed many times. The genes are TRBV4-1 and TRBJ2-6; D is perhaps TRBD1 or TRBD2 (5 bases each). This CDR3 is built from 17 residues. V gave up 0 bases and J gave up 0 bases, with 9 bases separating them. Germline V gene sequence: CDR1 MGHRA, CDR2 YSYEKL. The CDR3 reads CASSQEAGGSGANVLTF. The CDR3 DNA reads TGCGCCAGCAGCCAAGAGGCTGGGGGCTCTGGGGCCAACGTCCTGACTTTC.

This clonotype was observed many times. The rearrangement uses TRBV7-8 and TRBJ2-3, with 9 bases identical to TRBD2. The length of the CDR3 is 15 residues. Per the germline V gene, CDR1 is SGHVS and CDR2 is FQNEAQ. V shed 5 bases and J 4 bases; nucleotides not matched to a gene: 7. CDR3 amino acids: CASSPLAGVADTQYF. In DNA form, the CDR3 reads TGTGCCAGCAGCCCCTTAGCGGGAGTGGCAGATACGCAGTATTTT.

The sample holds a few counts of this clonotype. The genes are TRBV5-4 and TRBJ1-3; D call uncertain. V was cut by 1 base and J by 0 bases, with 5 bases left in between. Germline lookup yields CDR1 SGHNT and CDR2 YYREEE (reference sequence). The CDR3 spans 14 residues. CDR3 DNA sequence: TGTGCCAGCAGCTTGAGATCCTCTGGAAACACCATATATTTT. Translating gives CASSLRSSGNTIYF.

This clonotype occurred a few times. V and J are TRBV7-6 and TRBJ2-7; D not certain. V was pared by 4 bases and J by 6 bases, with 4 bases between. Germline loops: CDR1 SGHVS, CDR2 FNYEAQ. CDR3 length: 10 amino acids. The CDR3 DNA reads TGTGCCAGCAGCTCTCCCGAGCAGTACTTC. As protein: CASSSPEQYF.